The clone carrying this T cell receptor (beta chain) was picked up a small number of times. Its antigen is as yet unknown. CDR3 size: 18 residues. The germline V and J ends were trimmed by 2 bases and 0 bases, with 15 bases remaining between them. Per the germline V gene, CDR1 is SGHKS and CDR2 is YYEKEE (reference sequence). TCR alpha and TCR beta cDNA libraries carrying sample barcodes and UMIs came from 5'RACE with constant-segment primers. TCRdb fed the 5' RACE reads into MiXCR, producing one record per CDR3 protein. The table includes about 170,000 distinct CDR3 sequences, about an eighth detected once. The record originates from a study of T-cell memory formation after mild COVID-19. Broader study findings: Mainly CM and EM harbored the contracting CD4+ clones; mainly EMRA harbored the CD8+ ones.

This rearrangement joins TRBV5-5 to TRBJ2-6; possibly TRBD2 for D (6 bases). This sequence originates from a man between 18 and 29 years old who had mild COVID-19 (a few samples of this study predate the infection). Cell type and time point are not known. The sample consisted of PBMCs or a T cell subset sorted from them (not recorded which). The DNA of the CDR3 is TGTGCCAGCAGCTTATCAGCGGGTTTACCCTCTGGGGCCAACGTCCTGACTTTC. Its protein product is CASSLSAGLPSGANVLTF.